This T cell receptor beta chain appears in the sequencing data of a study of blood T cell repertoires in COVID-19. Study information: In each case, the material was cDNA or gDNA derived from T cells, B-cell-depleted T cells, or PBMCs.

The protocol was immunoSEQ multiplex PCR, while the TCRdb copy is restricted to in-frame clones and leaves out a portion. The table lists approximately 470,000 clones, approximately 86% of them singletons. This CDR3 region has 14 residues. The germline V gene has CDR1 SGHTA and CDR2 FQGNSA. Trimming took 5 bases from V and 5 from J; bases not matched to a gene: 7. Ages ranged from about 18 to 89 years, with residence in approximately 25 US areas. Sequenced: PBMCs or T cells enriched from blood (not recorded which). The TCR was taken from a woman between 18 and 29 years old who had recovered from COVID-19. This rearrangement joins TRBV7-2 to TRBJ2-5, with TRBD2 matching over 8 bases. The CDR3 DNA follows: TGTGCCAGCAGCCAAAGGACTAGCTCCGAGACCCAGTACTTC. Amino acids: CASSQRTSSETQYF.